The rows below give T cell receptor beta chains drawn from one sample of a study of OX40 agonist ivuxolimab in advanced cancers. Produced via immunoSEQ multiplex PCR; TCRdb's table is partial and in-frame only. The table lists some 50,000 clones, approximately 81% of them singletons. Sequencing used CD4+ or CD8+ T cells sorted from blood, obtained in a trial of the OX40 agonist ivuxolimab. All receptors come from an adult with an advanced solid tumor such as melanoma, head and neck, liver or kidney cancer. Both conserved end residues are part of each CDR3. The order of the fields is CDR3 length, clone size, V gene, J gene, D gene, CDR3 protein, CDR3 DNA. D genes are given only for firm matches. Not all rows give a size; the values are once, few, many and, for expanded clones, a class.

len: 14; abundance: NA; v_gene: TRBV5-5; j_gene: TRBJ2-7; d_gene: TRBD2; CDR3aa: CASSWLAGEYEQYF; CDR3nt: TGTGCCAGCAGCTGGTTAGCGGGAGAATACGAGCAGTACTTC
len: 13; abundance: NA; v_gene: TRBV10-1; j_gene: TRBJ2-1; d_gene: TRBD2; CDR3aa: CASSGTSDDEQFF; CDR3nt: TGCGCCAGCAGTGGGACTAGCGACGATGAGCAGTTCTTC
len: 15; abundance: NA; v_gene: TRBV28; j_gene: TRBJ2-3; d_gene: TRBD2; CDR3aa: CASSWGGTSTDTQYF; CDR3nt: TGTGCCAGCAGTTGGGGGGGGACTAGCACAGATACGCAGTATTTT
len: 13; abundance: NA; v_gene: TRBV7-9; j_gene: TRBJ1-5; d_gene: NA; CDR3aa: CASSLAASEPQHF; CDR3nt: TGTGCCAGCAGCTTAGCCGCTTCGGAGCCCCAGCATTTT
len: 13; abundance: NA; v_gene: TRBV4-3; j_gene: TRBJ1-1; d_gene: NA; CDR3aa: CASSLGGVSEAFF; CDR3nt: TGCGCCAGCAGCCTAGGAGGGGTGTCTGAAGCTTTCTTT
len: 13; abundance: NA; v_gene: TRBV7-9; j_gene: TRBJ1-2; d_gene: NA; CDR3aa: CASSFDGNYGYTF; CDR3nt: TGTGCCAGCAGCTTTGACGGTAACTATGGCTACACCTTC
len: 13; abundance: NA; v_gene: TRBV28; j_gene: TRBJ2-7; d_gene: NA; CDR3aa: CASSLNRVGEQYF; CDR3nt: TGTGCCAGCAGTTTAAACAGGGTAGGCGAGCAGTACTTC
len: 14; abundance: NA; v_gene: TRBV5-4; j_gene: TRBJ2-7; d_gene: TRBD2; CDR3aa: CASSLTAGDYEQYF; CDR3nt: TGTGCCAGCAGCTTAACTGCGGGGGACTACGAGCAGTACTTC
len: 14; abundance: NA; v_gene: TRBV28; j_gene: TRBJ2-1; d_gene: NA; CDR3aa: CASRQRGVFDEQFF; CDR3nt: TGTGCCAGCAGACAGAGGGGGGTTTTCGATGAGCAGTTCTTC
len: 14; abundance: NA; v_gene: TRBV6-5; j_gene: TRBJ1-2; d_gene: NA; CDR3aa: CASNLSFRLGGYTF; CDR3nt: TGTGCCAGCAACCTAAGCTTCCGGTTGGGAGGCTACACCTTC
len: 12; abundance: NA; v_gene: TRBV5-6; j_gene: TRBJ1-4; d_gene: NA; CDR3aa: CASSFGTEKLFF; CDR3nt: TGTGCCAGCAGCTTCGGTACTGAAAAACTGTTTTTT
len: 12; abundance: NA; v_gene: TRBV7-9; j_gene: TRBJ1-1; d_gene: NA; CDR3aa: CASSWSNTEAFF; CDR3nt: TGTGCCAGCAGCTGGTCGAACACTGAAGCTTTCTTT
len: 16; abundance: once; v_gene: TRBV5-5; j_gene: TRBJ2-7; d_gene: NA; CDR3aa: CASSQGETKNPYEQYF; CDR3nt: TGCGCCAGCAGCCAAGGTGAAACAAAGAACCCCTACGAGCAGTACTTC
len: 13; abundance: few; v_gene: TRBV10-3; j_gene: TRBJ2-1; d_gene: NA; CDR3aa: CAISESEYNEQFF; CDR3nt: TGTGCCATCAGTGAGTCGGAGTACAATGAGCAGTTCTTC
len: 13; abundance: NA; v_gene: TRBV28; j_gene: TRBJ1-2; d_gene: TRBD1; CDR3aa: CASSLGTGFGYTF; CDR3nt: TGTGCCAGCAGTTTGGGGACAGGGTTTGGCTACACCTTC
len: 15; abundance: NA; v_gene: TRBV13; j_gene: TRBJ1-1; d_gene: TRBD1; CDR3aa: CASSRMTGLVYEAFF; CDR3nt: TGTGCCAGCAGCCGAATGACAGGGTTAGTCTACGAAGCTTTCTTT
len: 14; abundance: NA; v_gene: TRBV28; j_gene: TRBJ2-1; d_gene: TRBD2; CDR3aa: CASSSGLAVNEQFF; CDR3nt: TGTGCCAGCAGTTCTGGACTAGCGGTGAATGAGCAGTTCTTC
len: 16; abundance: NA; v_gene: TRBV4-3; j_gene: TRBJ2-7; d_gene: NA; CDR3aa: CASSQGSQDPSYEQYF; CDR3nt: TGCGCCAGCAGCCAAGGAAGTCAGGATCCCTCCTACGAGCAGTACTTC
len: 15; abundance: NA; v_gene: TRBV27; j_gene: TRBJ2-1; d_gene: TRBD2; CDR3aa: CASSLVAGTPNEQFF; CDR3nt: TGTGCCAGCAGTTTAGTAGCGGGGACACCCAATGAGCAGTTCTTC
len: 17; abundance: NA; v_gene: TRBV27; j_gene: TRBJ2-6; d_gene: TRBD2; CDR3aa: CASSPIGGGPGANVLTF; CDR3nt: TGTGCCAGCTCCCCCATCGGCGGGGGGCCTGGGGCCAACGTCCTGACTTTC
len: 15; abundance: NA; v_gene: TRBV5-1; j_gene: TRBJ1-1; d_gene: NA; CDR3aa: CASSHTGPPDTEAFF; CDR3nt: TGCGCCAGCAGCCATACTGGGCCGCCAGACACTGAAGCTTTCTTT
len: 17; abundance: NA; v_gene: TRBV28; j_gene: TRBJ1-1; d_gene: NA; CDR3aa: CASSLTYLGRRGTEAFF; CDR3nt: TGTGCCAGCAGTTTAACGTATTTAGGCAGGAGAGGGACTGAAGCTTTCTTT
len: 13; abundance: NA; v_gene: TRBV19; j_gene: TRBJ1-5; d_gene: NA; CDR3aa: CASTWGINQPQHF; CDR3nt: TGTGCCAGCACCTGGGGAATCAATCAGCCCCAGCATTTT
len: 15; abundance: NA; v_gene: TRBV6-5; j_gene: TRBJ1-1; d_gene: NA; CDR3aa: CASSYSVIVNTEAFF; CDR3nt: TGTGCCAGCAGCTACAGCGTCATCGTGAACACTGAAGCTTTCTTT